This T cell receptor (beta chain) appears in the sequencing data of a study of blood T cell repertoires in COVID-19. The CDR3 covers 14 residues. Germline assignment: CDR1 MNHEY and CDR2 SVGAGI. Trimming at V came to 6 bases and at J to 3 bases, leaving 7 bases not matched to a gene. This table comes from immunoSEQ multiplex PCR, and its TCRdb copy is limited to in-frame clones, with some not included. Found here are 100,000 to 150,000 clones, over 60% of them singletons; the top ten hold 1.5% to 2%. The rearrangement uses TRBV6-5 and TRBJ1-2; 7 bases match TRBD1. Sequenced sample: peripheral blood. The sequence came from a woman aged 70-85 years with acute or convalescent COVID-19. CDR3 DNA: TGTGCCAGCAGACTCGACAGGGAATACTATGGCTACACCTTC. Encoded protein: CASRLDREYYGYTF.